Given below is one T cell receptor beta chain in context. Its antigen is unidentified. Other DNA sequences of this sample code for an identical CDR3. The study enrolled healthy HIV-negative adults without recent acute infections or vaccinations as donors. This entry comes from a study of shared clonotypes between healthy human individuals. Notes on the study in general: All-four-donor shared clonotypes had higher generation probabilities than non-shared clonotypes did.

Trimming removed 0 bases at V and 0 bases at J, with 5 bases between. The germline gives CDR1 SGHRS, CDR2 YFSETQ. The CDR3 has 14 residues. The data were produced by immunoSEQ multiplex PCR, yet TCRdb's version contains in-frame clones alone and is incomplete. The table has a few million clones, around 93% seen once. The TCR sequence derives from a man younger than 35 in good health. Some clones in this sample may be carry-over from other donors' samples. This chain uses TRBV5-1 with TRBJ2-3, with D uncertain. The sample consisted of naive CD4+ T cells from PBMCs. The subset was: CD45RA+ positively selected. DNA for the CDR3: TGCGCCAGCAGCTTGGGTCAGAGCACAGATACGCAGTATTTT. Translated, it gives CASSLGQSTDTQYF. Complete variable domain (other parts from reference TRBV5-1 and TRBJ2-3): KAGVTQTPRYLIKTRGQQVTLSCSPISGHRSVSWYQQTPGQGLQFLFEYFSETQRNKGNFPGRFSGRQFSNSRSEMNVSTLELGDSALYLCASSLGQSTDTQYFGPGTRLTVL.